This is a list of T cell receptor beta chains from one sample in a study of T-cell memory formation after mild COVID-19. TCRdb re-derived calls from the 5' RACE reads in MiXCR, one entry per CDR3 protein. This sample has about 340,000 distinct CDR3 sequences, with approximately 21% found just once. What was sequenced was PBMCs or a T cell subset sorted from them (not recorded which). Receptors originate from an adult woman who had mild COVID-19 (a few samples of this study predate the infection). Cell type and time point are not known. The CDR3 runs from the conserved cysteine through the conserved F or W. A D gene is named only where the DNA matches it firmly. Size values are once, few and many counts, or a class for expanded clones, and some rows have none.

length: 14; D: TRBD2; V: TRBV19; J: TRBJ2-3; size: few; CDR3: CASRTSGRSDTQYF; DNA: TGTGCCAGTAGGACTAGCGGGAGATCAGATACGCAGTATTTT
length: 16; D: NA; V: TRBV4-2; J: TRBJ2-5; size: few; CDR3: CASSQDWQGVSETQYF; DNA: TGTGCCAGCAGCCAAGATTGGCAGGGTGTTTCGGAGACCCAGTACTTC
length: 15; D: TRBD2; V: TRBV9; J: TRBJ2-3; size: few; CDR3: CASSGQLAGGHPQYF; DNA: TGTGCCAGCAGCGGACAACTAGCGGGGGGACATCCGCAGTATTTT
length: 15; D: TRBD1; V: TRBV5-1; J: TRBJ2-1; size: few; CDR3: CASSSPDRGFNEQFF; DNA: TGCGCCAGCAGCTCTCCGGACAGGGGGTTTAATGAGCAGTTCTTC
length: 11; D: NA; V: TRBV12-3/TRBV12-4; J: TRBJ2-3; size: NA; CDR3: CASSPSGTQYF; DNA: TGTGCCAGCAGTCCCTCTGGTACGCAGTATTTT
length: 15; D: NA; V: TRBV7-9; J: TRBJ2-5; size: NA; CDR3: CASSLSEGSVETQYF; DNA: TGTGCCAGCAGCTTGTCCGAGGGCTCGGTGGAGACCCAGTACTTC
length: 15; D: NA; V: TRBV27; J: TRBJ1-1; size: NA; CDR3: CASSSQTGLNTEAFF; DNA: TGTGCCAGCAGTTCTCAGACAGGTTTGAACACTGAAGCTTTCTTT
length: 12; D: NA; V: TRBV29-1; J: TRBJ2-5; size: NA; CDR3: CSAAGWEETQYF; DNA: TGCAGCGCCGCAGGGTGGGAAGAGACCCAGTACTTC
length: 14; D: NA; V: TRBV6-1; J: TRBJ2-3; size: once; CDR3: CASSERVITDTQYF; DNA: TGTGCCAGCAGTGAACGCGTGATCACAGATACGCAGTATTTT
length: 14; D: NA; V: TRBV5-1; J: TRBJ2-3; size: few; CDR3: CASSWDPGVDTQYF; DNA: TGCGCCAGCAGCTGGGACCCAGGGGTGGATACGCAGTATTTT
length: 12; D: NA; V: TRBV5-1; J: TRBJ1-2; size: NA; CDR3: CASSIDSGGYTF; DNA: TGCGCCAGCAGCATCGACAGTGGAGGCTACACCTTC
length: 12; D: NA; V: TRBV2; J: TRBJ2-1; size: NA; CDR3: CASSEDYSEGFF; DNA: TGTGCCAGCAGTGAGGACTACTCTGAGGGGTTCTTC
length: 15; D: NA; V: TRBV4-1; J: TRBJ2-7; size: NA; CDR3: CASSQDPRGVYEQYF; DNA: TGCGCCAGCAGCCAAGACCCGAGGGGCGTTTACGAGCAGTACTTC
length: 15; D: NA; V: TRBV7-6; J: TRBJ1-1; size: NA; CDR3: CASSPPGSRGTEAFF; DNA: TGTGCCAGCAGTCCACCGGGATCACGGGGCACTGAAGCTTTCTTT
length: 11; D: NA; V: TRBV6-5; J: TRBJ2-1; size: NA; CDR3: CASSYGSAQFF; DNA: TGTGCCAGCAGTTACGGATCGGCTCAGTTCTTC
length: 13; D: NA; V: TRBV20-1; J: TRBJ1-2; size: few; CDR3: CSASIQGSYGYTF; DNA: TGCAGTGCTAGTATACAGGGCTCTTATGGCTACACCTTC
length: 13; D: TRBD1; V: TRBV7-3; J: TRBJ2-1; size: few; CDR3: CASSSTGANEQFF; DNA: TGTGCCAGCAGCTCCACAGGGGCCAATGAGCAGTTCTTC
length: 12; D: NA; V: TRBV18; J: TRBJ1-1; size: few; CDR3: CASSPPFAAAFF; DNA: TGTGCCAGCTCACCACCGTTTGCCGCAGCTTTCTTT
length: 17; D: TRBD1; V: TRBV7-9; J: TRBJ1-4; size: few; CDR3: CASTPYQGVYPGEKLFF; DNA: TGTGCCAGCACCCCTTATCAGGGGGTGTACCCTGGGGAAAAACTGTTTTTT
length: 15; D: NA; V: TRBV12-3/TRBV12-4; J: TRBJ2-2; size: NA; CDR3: CASSPLHGRGGELFF; DNA: TGTGCCAGCAGTCCCTTGCACGGCCGTGGCGGGGAGCTGTTTTTT
length: 16; D: NA; V: TRBV4-1; J: TRBJ1-1; size: NA; CDR3: CASSQEETVMNTEAFF; DNA: TGCGCCAGCAGCCAAGAGGAGACAGTGATGAACACTGAAGCTTTCTTT
length: 15; D: TRBD1; V: TRBV6-5; J: TRBJ2-7; size: NA; CDR3: CASSSGTGGPYEQYF; DNA: TGTGCCAGCAGTAGCGGGACAGGGGGCCCCTACGAGCAGTACTTC
length: 18; D: NA; V: TRBV27; J: TRBJ1-5; size: NA; CDR3: CASRIDGDSRWSNQPQHF; DNA: TGTGCCAGCAGGATCGACGGAGATTCGCGGTGGAGCAATCAGCCCCAGCATTTT
length: 14; D: NA; V: TRBV20-1; J: TRBJ1-1; size: few; CDR3: CSATRGVMNTEAFF; DNA: TGCAGTGCAACAAGGGGGGTAATGAACACTGAAGCTTTCTTT
length: 13; D: NA; V: TRBV7-2; J: TRBJ1-1; size: many; CDR3: CASSSLGQLKAFF; DNA: TGTGCCAGCAGCTCGCTCGGACAGCTAAAAGCTTTCTTT
length: 13; D: NA; V: TRBV12-3/TRBV12-4; J: TRBJ2-7; size: few; CDR3: CASSLGETYEQYF; DNA: TGTGCCAGCAGTTTGGGCGAAACCTACGAGCAGTACTTC
length: 14; D: NA; V: TRBV6-6; J: TRBJ1-4; size: NA; CDR3: CASSWAGYNEKLFF; DNA: TGTGCCAGCAGTTGGGCAGGATATAATGAAAAACTGTTTTTT
length: 15; D: NA; V: TRBV6-4; J: TRBJ2-3; size: many; CDR3: CASSEGTRTRYTQYF; DNA: TGTGCCAGCAGTGAGGGGACACGCACCCGTTATACGCAGTATTTT
length: 17; D: NA; V: TRBV15; J: TRBJ2-6; size: NA; CDR3: CATSRPTGLSGANVLTF; DNA: TGTGCCACCAGCAGGCCGACAGGCCTCTCTGGGGCCAACGTCCTGACTTTC
length: 12; D: NA; V: TRBV10-3; J: TRBJ1-2; size: NA; CDR3: CAIRRTYDGYTF; DNA: TGTGCCATCAGACGGACGTACGATGGCTACACCTTC
length: 14; D: NA; V: TRBV24-1; J: TRBJ2-1; size: few; CDR3: CATSDLQHGNEQFF; DNA: TGTGCCACCAGTGATTTGCAGCACGGGAATGAGCAGTTCTTC
length: 18; D: NA; V: TRBV4-3; J: TRBJ2-4; size: NA; CDR3: CASSQDRASGESGNIQYF; DNA: TGCGCCAGCAGCCAAGATAGGGCGTCGGGAGAAAGCGGAAACATTCAGTACTTC
length: 13; D: NA; V: TRBV6-2/TRBV6-3; J: TRBJ2-5; size: NA; CDR3: CASSDPGVETQYF; DNA: TGTGCCAGCAGTGACCCGGGAGTGGAGACCCAGTACTTC
length: 15; D: NA; V: TRBV6-1; J: TRBJ2-1; size: NA; CDR3: CASRPGQNSYNEQFF; DNA: TGTGCCAGCAGGCCGGGACAAAACTCCTACAATGAGCAGTTCTTC
length: 14; D: NA; V: TRBV4-2; J: TRBJ1-1; size: NA; CDR3: CASSQVLMNTEAFF; DNA: TGTGCCAGCAGCCAAGTGCTGATGAACACTGAAGCTTTCTTT
length: 19; D: TRBD1; V: TRBV9; J: TRBJ1-3; size: NA; CDR3: CASSSGVGQGALHGNTIYF; DNA: TGTGCCAGCAGCTCAGGGGTTGGACAGGGTGCCCTCCACGGAAACACCATATATTTT
length: 15; D: TRBD2; V: TRBV3-1; J: TRBJ2-1; size: NA; CDR3: CASSQASSGGNEQFF; DNA: TGTGCCAGCAGCCAAGCGTCTAGCGGGGGCAATGAGCAGTTCTTC